These 32 T cell receptor beta chains came from one sample sequenced in a study of OX40 agonist ivuxolimab in advanced cancers. Assay used: immunoSEQ multiplex PCR; TCRdb lists only in-frame clones, some missing. The top ten clones hold 20% to 25% of a sample with 20,000 to 25,000 clones, approximately 72% of them seen once. The sequencing used CD4+ or CD8+ T cells sorted from blood, collected in a trial of the OX40 agonist ivuxolimab. All receptors come from an adult with an advanced solid tumor such as melanoma, head and neck, liver or kidney cancer.

This rearrangement joins TRBV9 to TRBJ2-3; 10 positions agree with TRBD1. The germline CDR1 and CDR2 sequences are SGDLS and YYNGEE. The trim removed 3 bases at V and 0 bases at J, leaving 1 base unmatched. The CDR3 spans 15 residues. CDR3 DNA: TGTGCCAGCAGCGGGACAGGGGGAAGCACAGATACGCAGTATTTT. As protein: CASSGTGGSTDTQYF.

The chain couples TRBV5-1 to TRBJ2-1; 13 bases are a match to TRBD2. CDR3 length: 19 amino acids. The V gene end was trimmed by 5 bases and the J gene end by 3 bases; junction bases not matched to a gene: 14. Germline V CDR1 and CDR2: SGHRS, YFSETQ. The CDR3 bases are TGCGCCAGCAGAGGAGTGACTAGCGGGGGGCCCACCCTCTACAATGAGCAGTTCTTC. This translates into CASRGVTSGGPTLYNEQFF. Complete variable domain (other parts from reference TRBV5-1 and TRBJ2-1): KAGVTQTPRYLIKTRGQQVTLSCSPISGHRSVSWYQQTPGQGLQFLFEYFSETQRNKGNFPGRFSGRQFSNSRSEMNVSTLELGDSALYLCASRGVTSGGPTLYNEQFFGPGTRLTVL.

The chain is built from TRBV11-2 and TRBJ2-7; D may match TRBD1 or TRBD2 (5 bases each). The V end was cut by 1 base, the J end by 3 bases, with 7 bases between. The CDR3 has 13 amino acids. CDR1 is SGHAT and CDR2 is FQNNGV in the germline V gene. The CDR3: CASSLGGIYEQYF. In nucleotides, the CDR3 is TGTGCCAGCAGCTTAGGGGGGATCTACGAGCAGTACTTC.

The chain recombines TRBV19 with TRBJ2-7; the match to TRBD2 covers 8 bases. From germline, CDR1 is LNHDA and CDR2 SQIVND (reference sequence). This CDR3 is 15 amino acids long. V dropped 7 bases and J dropped 4; count of bases not matched to a gene: 12. CDR3 residues: CASTLGGGAGYEQYF. The CDR3 DNA sequence: TGTGCCAGTACCCTCGGGGGGGGCGCCGGGTACGAGCAGTACTTC.

The chain links TRBV5-8 to TRBJ1-4, with D possibly being TRBD1 (6 bases). CDR1 is SGHTS and CDR2 is YDEGEE in the germline V gene. This CDR3 has 15 residues. V dropped 1 base and J dropped 1 base, with 8 bases sitting between them. CDR3 sequence (DNA): TGTGCCAGCAGCTTGAAGGGGGTAACTAATGAAAAACTGTTTTTT. Its protein is CASSLKGVTNEKLFF.

This chain links TRBV27 with TRBJ2-1, with D maybe TRBD1 (5 bases). Germline CDR1 MNHEY, CDR2 SMNVEV (reference sequence). There are 14 residues in the CDR3. V lost 7 bases to trimming and J lost 5 bases, with 15 bases between them. The CDR3 DNA sequence: TGTGCCAGCAAACGCTGGGGCGGAGACAATGAGCAGTTCTTC. Protein product: CASKRWGGDNEQFF.

Here the CDR3 reads CASSEFGGFGYTF. The CDR3 DNA sequence: TGTGCCAGCAGTGAATTTGGTGGTTTCGGCTACACCTTC. The rearrangement joins TRBV6-5 to TRBJ1-2, with D unclear. This CDR3 has 13 amino acids. V lost 5 bases, J lost 8 bases, and 15 bases lay in between. Germline V lookup: CDR1 MNHEY, CDR2 SVGAGI.

Relative to its sample, this clone is medium-sized. The chain has TRBV30 and TRBJ2-7; D call uncertain. Per germline, CDR1 GTSNPN and CDR2 SVGIG (reference sequence). This CDR3 is built from 13 residues. V was clipped by 1 base and J by 1 base, with 8 bases between them. The CDR3 nucleotides are TGTGCCTGGAGTGCTGAAAATTCCTACGAGCAGTACTTC. This sequence encodes CAWSAENSYEQYF.

This clone has just a few counts. The chain joins TRBV27 to TRBJ2-3; the match to TRBD2 covers 11 bases. Germline V gene lookup returns CDR1 MNHEY and CDR2 SMNVEV (reference sequence). The length of the CDR3 is 17 residues. The ends lost 3 bases at V and 6 bases at J; junction bases unmatched: 11. The CDR3: CASSLMGLADYSDTQYF. The CDR3 DNA sequence: TGTGCCAGCAGTTTGATGGGACTAGCGGACTACAGTGATACGCAGTATTTT.

This chain connects TRBV6-5 to TRBJ2-1; TRBD2 aligns across 8 bases. Losses at the gene ends were 6 bases for V and 0 bases for J; bases not matched to a gene: 4. The CDR3 sequence is 15 residues long. The germline V gene encodes CDR1 MNHEY and CDR2 SVGAGI. The CDR3 reads CASSQSGSSYNEQFF. The CDR3 nucleotides read TGTGCCAGCAGCCAGAGCGGGAGCTCCTACAATGAGCAGTTCTTC.

The chain joins TRBV15 to TRBJ2-3, with D uncertain. The CDR3 covers 14 residues. Germline lookup yields CDR1 LNHNV and CDR2 YYDKDF (reference sequence). Between the trimmed V and J ends, which lost 2 bases and 8 bases, there was a span of 14 bases. In nucleotides, the CDR3 is TGTGCCACCAGCAGACGGGCCGAGGTGGGTACGCAGTATTTT. It yields the protein CATSRRAEVGTQYF. Variable domain in full (rest from reference TRBV15 and TRBJ2-3): DAMVIQNPRYQVTQFGKPVTLSCSQTLNHNVMYWYQQKSSQAPKLLFHYYDKDFNNEADTPDNFQSRRPNTSFCFLDIRSPGLGDTAMYLCATSRRAEVGTQYFGPGTRLTVL.

This chain joins TRBV7-9 and TRBJ2-1, with 10 bases that match TRBD1. J lost 3 bases, V lost 4 bases, and 3 bases had no gene match. Germline CDR1 is SEHNR and CDR2 is FQNEAQ (reference sequence). This CDR3 has 15 amino acids. The CDR3 sequence is CASSSGTGVYNEQFF. The CDR3, as DNA: TGTGCCAGCAGCTCCGGGACAGGGGTCTACAATGAGCAGTTCTTC.

The chain uses TRBV11-2 and TRBJ2-2, with D unresolved. Germline V gene sequence: CDR1 SGHAT, CDR2 FQNNGV. CDR3 size: 14 residues. Deletions cut 6 bases from V and 6 bases from J, with 14 bases between. The CDR3 reads CASRLGKFSGELFF. CDR3 DNA: TGTGCCAGCAGGCTGGGGAAGTTTTCCGGGGAGCTGTTTTTT.

CDR3 in DNA: TGTGCCAGCAGTTACTCGTCGGTGGGCGAGCAGTACTTC. Translating it yields CASSYSSVGEQYF. The rearrangement joins TRBV6-5 to TRBJ2-7; D call uncertain. Trimming shortened V by 0 bases and J by 6 bases, and 9 bases separated the two germline ends. The CDR3 length is 13 residues. The germline gives CDR1 MNHEY, CDR2 SVGAGI.

V and J are TRBV4-2 and TRBJ2-3, with D hard to call. Deletions cut 6 bases from V and 0 bases from J, with 10 bases between. The CDR3 consists of 14 residues. Germline V CDR1 and CDR2: LGHNA, YNFKEQ. The CDR3 region has the DNA TGTGCCAGCAGTCGAGGAAAAAGCACAGATACGCAGTATTTT. It is translated as CASSRGKSTDTQYF.

This chain joins TRBV19 and TRBJ2-5, with unresolved D. Germline CDR1 and CDR2: LNHDA and SQIVND (reference sequence). The CDR3 loop spans 13 amino acids. The V and J ends lost 5 bases and 2 bases respectively, with 9 bases between them. CDR3 nucleotide sequence: TGTGCCAGTAGTTGGCTGCTACAAGAGACCCAGTACTTC. This encodes CASSWLLQETQYF.

The rearrangement joins TRBV5-6 to TRBJ2-1; 7 positions match TRBD1. The CDR3 length is 15 residues. CDR1 is SGHDT and CDR2 is YYEEEE in the germline V gene. V was clipped by 4 bases and J by 10 bases; unmatched bases: 14. The DNA of the CDR3 is TGTGCCAGCAGCGAAGGGGACAGTTCGGGGTCGGAGCAGTTCTTC. Its protein is CASSEGDSSGSEQFF.

The rearrangement joins TRBV29-1 to TRBJ2-7, with 8 bases fitting TRBD1. This CDR3 region has 13 residues. Germline loops: CDR1 SQVTM, CDR2 ANQGSEA. Trimming removed 7 bases from V and 2 bases from J; junction bases left unmatched: 7. CDR3 in DNA: TGCAGCGGGTCCGGGACAGGCCCCTACGAGCAGTACTTC. Its translation is CSGSGTGPYEQYF.

The chain joins TRBV7-8 to TRBJ2-3; no firm D call. CDR1 and CDR2 (germline): SGHVS, FQNEAQ. The CDR3 is 13 amino acids. Deletions cut 5 bases from V and 0 bases from J, with 6 bases between. CDR3 sequence (DNA): TGTGCCAGCAGCCCCATGAGCACAGATACGCAGTATTTT. It is translated as CASSPMSTDTQYF.

This chain links TRBV27 with TRBJ2-3, with 10 bases identical to TRBD2. The J segment lost 2 bases and the V segment lost 2 bases, leaving 7 bases of the junction unmatched. CDR3 length: 17 residues. Germline V gene sequence: CDR1 MNHEY, CDR2 SMNVEV (reference sequence). The CDR3 DNA follows: TGTGCCAGCAGTTTACCTCAAGCGGGGGGGCCCACAGATACGCAGTATTTT. Translation gives CASSLPQAGGPTDTQYF.

Comments on this clone: One end of the junction varies from germline; a read error may be responsible. The chain joins TRBV7-7 to TRBJ2-1, with TRBD2 matching over 10 bases. Germline CDR1 is SSHAT and CDR2 is FNYEAQ (reference sequence). This CDR3 is 15 amino acids long. DNA of the CDR3: TGTGCTAGCAGCCCTAGCGGGGGATTCTACAATGAGCAGTTCTTC. Encoded protein: CASSPSGGFYNEQFF. The full variable domain, completed using reference TRBV7-7 and TRBJ2-1, is GAGVSQSPRYKVTKRGQDVTLRCDPISSHATLYWYQQALGQGPEFLTYFNYEAQPDKSGLPSDRFSAERPEGSISTLTIQRTEQRDSAMYRCASSPSGGFYNEQFFGPGTRLTVL.

The J gene is TRBJ2-5, the V gene TRBV13, with D perhaps matching TRBD1 (6 bases). The length of the CDR3 is 15 residues. Germline loops: CDR1 PRHDT, CDR2 FYEKMQ (reference sequence). The V and J ends lost 5 bases and 5 bases respectively, with 18 bases between them. The CDR3 region is CASSPHRQAGETQYF. CDR3 nucleotide sequence: TGTGCCAGCAGCCCCCACAGACAGGCCGGGGAGACCCAGTACTTC.

This sequence joins TRBV9 and TRBJ1-1; D not resolved. The V and J ends lost 3 bases and 3 bases respectively, with 9 bases between them. Germline V CDR1 and CDR2: SGDLS, YYNGEE. CDR3 size: 13 residues. The CDR3 is CASSASGYTEAFF. CDR3 bases: TGTGCCAGCAGCGCCTCCGGGTACACTGAAGCTTTCTTT.

Within the sample, this clone is medium-sized. V gene TRBV2 combines with J gene TRBJ1-2; D perhaps matches TRBD1 (5 bases). The germline CDR1 and CDR2 sequences are SNHLY and FYNNEI. V dropped 8 bases and J dropped 8 bases, with 12 bases sitting between them. The length of the CDR3 is 11 residues. CDR3: CASERGLGYTF. In DNA, the CDR3 is TGTGCCAGCGAAAGGGGTTTGGGCTACACCTTC.

The chain carries TRBV29-1 and TRBJ2-1; 10 nucleotides agree with TRBD1. V shed 3 bases, J shed 4 bases, and the junction held 3 bases outside the gene matches. The germline gives CDR1 SQVTM, CDR2 ANQGSEA. The CDR3 covers 14 residues. The CDR3 DNA reads as TGCAGCGTTGAGGGGACAGGGGTATACAATGAGCAGTTCTTC. It yields the protein CSVEGTGVYNEQFF.

The gene calls are TRBV9 and TRBJ2-3, with D possibly called TRBD1 or TRBD2 (5 bases each). Germline CDR1 SGDLS, CDR2 YYNGEE. The CDR3 runs 12 residues. V dropped 0 bases and J dropped 11 bases, with 10 bases sitting between them. The CDR3 DNA reads TGTGCCAGCAGCGTAGACGAGAGGGGGCAGTATTTT. This gives the protein CASSVDERGQYF.

Concerning this clone: A much larger clone lies one base from this, so it may be a read error. This CDR3 is also generated by other DNA sequences in the sample. The V call is TRBV15, the J call TRBJ2-7; D is unresolved. The germline V and J ends were trimmed by 0 bases and 5 bases, with 14 bases remaining between them. Germline V CDR1 and CDR2: LNHNV, YYDKDF (reference sequence). The CDR3 totals 15 residues. CDR3 in DNA: TGTGCCACCAGCAGAGAAAGATCAACGGACGACGAGCAGTACTTC. It translates to CATSRERSTDDEQYF.

CDR3 in amino acids: CASSLQRGAPLHSYNEQFF. As DNA, the CDR3 is TGTGCCAGCAGTCTCCAGCGGGGGGCCCCTCTCCACTCCTACAATGAGCAGTTCTTC. This sequence joins TRBV2 and TRBJ2-1, with TRBD2 matching 9 bases. Germline values: CDR1 SNHLY, CDR2 FYNNEI. After removal of 5 bases from V and 0 bases from J, the junction contained 14 bases not matched to a gene. There are 19 residues in the CDR3. Supplemented by reference TRBV2 and TRBJ2-1, the full variable domain reads EPEVTQTPSHQVTQMGQEVILRCVPISNHLYFYWYRQILGQKVEFLVSFYNNEISEKSEIFDDQFSVERPDGSNFTLKIRSTKLEDSAMYFCASSLQRGAPLHSYNEQFFGPGTRLTVL.

This chain joins TRBV18 and TRBJ2-3, with D perhaps TRBD1 (6 bases). The germline V gene encodes CDR1 KGHSH and CDR2 LQKENI. This CDR3 comprises 15 residues. V was pared by 6 bases and J by 1 base, with 14 bases between. The CDR3 here is CASSLGTPRTDTQYF. In nucleotides, the CDR3 is TGTGCCAGCTCCCTTGGGACACCCCGCACAGATACGCAGTATTTT.

The chain employs TRBV7-2 and TRBJ2-1; a weak D match, TRBD2 (5 bases). The CDR3 has 13 amino acids. Germline V gives CDR1 SGHTA, CDR2 FQGNSA. V was cut by 5 bases and J by 4 bases, with 9 bases left in between. CDR3 residues: CASSEGLYNEQFF. In nucleotides, the CDR3 is TGTGCCAGCAGCGAAGGACTGTACAATGAGCAGTTCTTC. Using reference TRBV7-2 and TRBJ2-1 for the parts outside the CDR3, the full variable domain is GAGVSQSPSNKVTEKGKDVELRCDPISGHTALYWYRQSLGQGLEFLIYFQGNSAPDKSGLPSDRFSAERTGGSVSTLTIQRTQQEDSAVYLCASSEGLYNEQFFGPGTRLTVL.

This chain joins TRBV9 and TRBJ2-3; a possible D gene is TRBD2 (7 bases). Germline-derived CDR1 and CDR2 are SGDLS and YYNGEE. With 3 bases removed from V and 4 bases from J, the gap between germline ends came to 9 bases. This CDR3 spans 13 amino acids. The CDR3 region is CASSEGGADTQYF. CDR3 in DNA: TGTGCCAGCAGCGAGGGGGGGGCAGATACGCAGTATTTT.

The CDR3 nucleotides are TGTGCCAGCAGAATACAGAATGAGCAGTTCTTC. This codes for CASRIQNEQFF. The rearrangement joins TRBV7-8 to TRBJ2-1; D uncertain. Per germline, CDR1 SGHVS and CDR2 FQNEAQ. This CDR3 region has 11 residues. V lost 6 bases and J lost 7, with 7 bases in between.